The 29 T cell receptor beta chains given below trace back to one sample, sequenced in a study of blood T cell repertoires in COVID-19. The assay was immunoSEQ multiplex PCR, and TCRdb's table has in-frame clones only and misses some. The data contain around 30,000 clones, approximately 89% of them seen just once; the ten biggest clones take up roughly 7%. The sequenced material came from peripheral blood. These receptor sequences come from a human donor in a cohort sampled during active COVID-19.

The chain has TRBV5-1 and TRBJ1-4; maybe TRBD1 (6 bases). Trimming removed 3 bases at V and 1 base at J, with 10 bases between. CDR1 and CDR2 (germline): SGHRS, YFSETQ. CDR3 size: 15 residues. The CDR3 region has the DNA TGCGCCAGCAGCTACCTACAGGGAACTAATGAAAAACTGTTTTTT. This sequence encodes CASSYLQGTNEKLFF. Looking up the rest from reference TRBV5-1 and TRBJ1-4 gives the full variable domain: KAGVTQTPRYLIKTRGQQVTLSCSPISGHRSVSWYQQTPGQGLQFLFEYFSETQRNKGNFPGRFSGRQFSNSRSEMNVSTLELGDSALYLCASSYLQGTNEKLFFGSGTQLSVL.

The CDR3 protein is CASSVRHLGDTQYF. The CDR3 coding sequence is TGTGCCAGCAGTGTGAGACACTTGGGAGATACGCAGTATTTT. J is TRBJ2-3 and V is TRBV25-1; D not resolved. The V and J ends lost 4 bases and 5 bases respectively, with 13 bases between them. Germline CDR1 reads MGHDK; CDR2 reads SYGVNS. The CDR3 sequence is 14 residues long.

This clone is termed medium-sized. This CDR3 reads CASSQLPGTTYEQYF. The DNA of the CDR3 is TGCGCCAGCAGCCAGCTTCCCGGGACAACCTACGAGCAGTACTTC. The chain joins TRBV4-1 to TRBJ2-7, with TRBD1 as a possible D gene (6 bases). V was clipped by 3 bases and J by 2 bases, with 14 bases between them. CDR3 length: 15 residues. Germline loops: CDR1 MGHRA, CDR2 YSYEKL.

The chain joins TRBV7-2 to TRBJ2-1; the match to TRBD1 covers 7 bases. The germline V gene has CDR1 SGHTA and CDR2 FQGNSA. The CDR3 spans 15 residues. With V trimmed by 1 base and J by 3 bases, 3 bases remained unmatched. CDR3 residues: CASSLGQGIYNEQFF. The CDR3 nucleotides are TGTGCCAGCAGCTTAGGACAGGGAATCTACAATGAGCAGTTCTTC.

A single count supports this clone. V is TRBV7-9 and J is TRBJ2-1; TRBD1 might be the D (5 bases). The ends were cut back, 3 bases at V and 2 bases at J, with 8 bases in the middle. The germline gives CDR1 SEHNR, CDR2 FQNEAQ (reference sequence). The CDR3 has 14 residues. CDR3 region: CASSFATAYNEQFF. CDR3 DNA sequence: TGTGCCAGCAGCTTTGCGACAGCCTACAATGAGCAGTTCTTC.

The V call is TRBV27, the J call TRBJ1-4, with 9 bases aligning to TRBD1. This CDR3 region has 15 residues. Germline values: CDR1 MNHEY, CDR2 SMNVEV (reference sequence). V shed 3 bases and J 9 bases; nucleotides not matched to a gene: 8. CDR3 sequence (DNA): TGTGCCAGCAGTTTCGGACAGGGGACGACGAAAAAACTGTTTTTT. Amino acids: CASSFGQGTTKKLFF.

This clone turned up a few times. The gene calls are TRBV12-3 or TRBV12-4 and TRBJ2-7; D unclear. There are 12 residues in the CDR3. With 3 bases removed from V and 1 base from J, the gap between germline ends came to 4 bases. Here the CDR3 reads CASSFGSYEQYF. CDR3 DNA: TGTGCCAGCAGTTTCGGTTCCTACGAGCAGTACTTC.

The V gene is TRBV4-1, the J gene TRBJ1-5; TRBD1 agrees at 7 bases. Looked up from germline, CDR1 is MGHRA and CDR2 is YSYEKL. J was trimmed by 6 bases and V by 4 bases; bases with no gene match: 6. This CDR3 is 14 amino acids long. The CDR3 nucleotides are TGCGCCAGCAGCCTAACAGGGGATCGTCAGCCCCAGCATTTT. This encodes CASSLTGDRQPQHF.

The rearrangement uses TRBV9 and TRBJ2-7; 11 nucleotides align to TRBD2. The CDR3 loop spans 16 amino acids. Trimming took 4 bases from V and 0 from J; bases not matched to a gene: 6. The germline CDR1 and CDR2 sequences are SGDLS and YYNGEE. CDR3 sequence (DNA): TGTGCCAGCAGCCCCCGACTAGCGGGACTCTCCTACGAGCAGTACTTC. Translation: CASSPRLAGLSYEQYF.

For the CDR3, the DNA is TGTGCCAGCAGCTTGCTAGCGGGAGATAGTACAGATACGCAGTATTTT. Residues: CASSLLAGDSTDTQYF. The V and J genes are TRBV11-3 and TRBJ2-3; 10 bases fit TRBD2. This CDR3 comprises 16 residues. The germline CDR1 and CDR2 sequences are SGHNT and YENEEA. The junction had 6 bases not matched to a gene; V was cut back by 3 bases and J by 3 bases.

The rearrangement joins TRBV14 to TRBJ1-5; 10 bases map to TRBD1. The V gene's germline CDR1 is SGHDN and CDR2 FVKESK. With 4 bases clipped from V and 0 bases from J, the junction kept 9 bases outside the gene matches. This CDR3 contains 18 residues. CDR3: CASSRYGTGEYSNQPQHF. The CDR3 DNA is TGTGCCAGCAGCCGCTACGGGACAGGGGAATATAGCAATCAGCCCCAGCATTTT.

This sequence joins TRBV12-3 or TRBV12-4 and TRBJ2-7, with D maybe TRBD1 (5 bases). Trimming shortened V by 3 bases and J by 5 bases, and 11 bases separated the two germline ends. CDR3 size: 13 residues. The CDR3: CASSFWGRDEQYF. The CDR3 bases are TGTGCCAGCAGTTTTTGGGGCAGGGACGAGCAGTACTTC.

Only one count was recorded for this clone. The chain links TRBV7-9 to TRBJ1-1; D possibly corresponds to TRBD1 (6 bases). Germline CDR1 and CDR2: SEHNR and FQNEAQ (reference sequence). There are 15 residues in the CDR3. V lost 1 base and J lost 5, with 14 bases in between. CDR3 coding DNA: TGTGCCAGCAGCTTAGGTGAAGGGGGTAGAACTGAAGCTTTCTTT. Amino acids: CASSLGEGGRTEAFF.

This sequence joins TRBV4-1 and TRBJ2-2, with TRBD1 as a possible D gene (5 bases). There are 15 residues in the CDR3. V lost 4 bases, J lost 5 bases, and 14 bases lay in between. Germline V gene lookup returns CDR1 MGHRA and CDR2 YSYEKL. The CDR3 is CASSPTQKGTGELFF. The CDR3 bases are TGCGCCAGCAGCCCTACTCAAAAGGGGACCGGGGAGCTGTTTTTT.

Here the CDR3 DNA reads TGTGCCAGCAGTTATCGTTTCCCAGATACGCAGTATTTT. Amino acid sequence: CASSYRFPDTQYF. The rearrangement joins TRBV6-6 to TRBJ2-3; D gene unclear. CDR1 is MNHNY and CDR2 is SVGAGI in the germline V gene (reference sequence). V lost 3 bases, J lost 4 bases, and 8 bases lay in between. The CDR3 extends over 13 amino acids.

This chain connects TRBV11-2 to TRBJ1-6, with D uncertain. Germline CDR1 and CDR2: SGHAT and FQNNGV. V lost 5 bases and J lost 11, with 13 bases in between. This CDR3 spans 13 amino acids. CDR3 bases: TGTGCCAGCAGCGGGCTCCAAATACCACCCCTCCACTTT. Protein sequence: CASSGLQIPPLHF.

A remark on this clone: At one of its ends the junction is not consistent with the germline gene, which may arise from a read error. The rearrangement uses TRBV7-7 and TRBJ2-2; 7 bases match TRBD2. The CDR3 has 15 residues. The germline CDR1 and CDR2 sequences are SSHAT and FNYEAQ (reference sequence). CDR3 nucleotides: TGTGCTAGCAGCTTGAGCGGGATCGACACCGGGGAGCTGTTTTTT. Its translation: CASSLSGIDTGELFF.

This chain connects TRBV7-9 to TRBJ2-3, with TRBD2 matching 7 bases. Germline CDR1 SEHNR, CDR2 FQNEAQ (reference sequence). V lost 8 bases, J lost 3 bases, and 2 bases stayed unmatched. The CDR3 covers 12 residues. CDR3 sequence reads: CASSRETDTQYF. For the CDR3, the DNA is TGTGCCAGCTCGCGGGAGACAGATACGCAGTATTTT.

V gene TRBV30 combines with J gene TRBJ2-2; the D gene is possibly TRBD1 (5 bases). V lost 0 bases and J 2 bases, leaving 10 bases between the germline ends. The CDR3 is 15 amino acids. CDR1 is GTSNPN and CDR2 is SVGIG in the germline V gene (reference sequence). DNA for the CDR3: TGTGCCTGGAGTGTCTTAGGGGCCAACACCGGGGAGCTGTTTTTT. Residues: CAWSVLGANTGELFF.

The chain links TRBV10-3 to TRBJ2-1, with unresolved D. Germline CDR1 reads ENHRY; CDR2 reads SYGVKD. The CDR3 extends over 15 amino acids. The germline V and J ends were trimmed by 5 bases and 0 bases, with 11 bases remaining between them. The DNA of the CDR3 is TGTGCCATCAGTCGAACGGCTAGCTCCTACAATGAGCAGTTCTTC. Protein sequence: CAISRTASSYNEQFF.

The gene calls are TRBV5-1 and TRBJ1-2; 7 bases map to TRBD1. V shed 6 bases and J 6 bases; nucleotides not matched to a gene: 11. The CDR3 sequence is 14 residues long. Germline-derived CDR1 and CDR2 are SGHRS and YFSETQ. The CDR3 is CASKSRDRVDGYTF. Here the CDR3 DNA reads TGCGCCAGCAAGTCCCGCGACAGGGTCGATGGCTACACCTTC.

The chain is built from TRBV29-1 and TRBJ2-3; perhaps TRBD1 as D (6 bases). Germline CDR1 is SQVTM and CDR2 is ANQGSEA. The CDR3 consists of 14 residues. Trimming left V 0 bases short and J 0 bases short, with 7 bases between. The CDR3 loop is CSVEETGSTDTQYF. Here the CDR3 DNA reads TGCAGCGTTGAAGAAACAGGGAGCACAGATACGCAGTATTTT.

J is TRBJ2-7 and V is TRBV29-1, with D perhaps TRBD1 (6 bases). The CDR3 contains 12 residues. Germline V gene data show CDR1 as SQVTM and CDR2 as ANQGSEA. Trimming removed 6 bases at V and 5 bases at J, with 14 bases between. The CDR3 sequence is CSVGRTVDEQYF. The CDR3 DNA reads TGCAGCGTAGGCCGGACAGTCGACGAGCAGTACTTC.

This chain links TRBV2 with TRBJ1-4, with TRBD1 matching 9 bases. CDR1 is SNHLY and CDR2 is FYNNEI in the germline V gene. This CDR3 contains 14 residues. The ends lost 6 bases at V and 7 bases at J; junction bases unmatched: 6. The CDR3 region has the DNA TGTGCCAGCAGGGACGGGACAGGGCTTGAAAAACTGTTTTTT. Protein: CASRDGTGLEKLFF.

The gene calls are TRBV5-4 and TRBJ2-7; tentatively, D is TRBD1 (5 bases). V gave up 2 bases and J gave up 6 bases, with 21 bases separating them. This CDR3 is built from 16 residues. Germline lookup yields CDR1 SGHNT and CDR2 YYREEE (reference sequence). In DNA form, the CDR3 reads TGTGCCAGCAGCTTTGGGTGGCAGGGCGACGTGTCCGAGCAGTACTTC. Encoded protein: CASSFGWQGDVSEQYF. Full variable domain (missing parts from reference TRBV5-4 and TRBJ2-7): ETGVTQSPTHLIKTRGQQVTLRCSSQSGHNTVSWYQQALGQGPQFIFQYYREEENGRGNFPPRFSGLQFPNYSSELNVNALELDDSALYLCASSFGWQGDVSEQYFGPGTRLTVT.

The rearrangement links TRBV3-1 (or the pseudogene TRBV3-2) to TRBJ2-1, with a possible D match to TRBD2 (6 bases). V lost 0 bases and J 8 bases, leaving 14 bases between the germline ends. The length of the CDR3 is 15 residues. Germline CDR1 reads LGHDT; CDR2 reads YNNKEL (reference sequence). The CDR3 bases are TGTGCCAGCAGCCAAGAAGGCCTAGCGTCGTATGAGCAGTTCTTC. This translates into CASSQEGLASYEQFF.

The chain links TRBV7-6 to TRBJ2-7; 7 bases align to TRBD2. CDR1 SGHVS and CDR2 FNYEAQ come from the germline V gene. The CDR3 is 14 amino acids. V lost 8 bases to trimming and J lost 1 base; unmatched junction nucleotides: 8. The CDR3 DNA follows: TGTGCCAGCGCAACCACAGCGGGGTCCTACGAGCAGTACTTC. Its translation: CASATTAGSYEQYF.

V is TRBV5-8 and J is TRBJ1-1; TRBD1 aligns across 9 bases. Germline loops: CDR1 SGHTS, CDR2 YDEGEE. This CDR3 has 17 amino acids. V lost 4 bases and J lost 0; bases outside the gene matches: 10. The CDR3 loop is CASSRMNRGRLNTEAFF. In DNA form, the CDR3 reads TGTGCCAGCAGCCGGATGAACAGGGGGCGACTGAACACTGAAGCTTTCTTT.

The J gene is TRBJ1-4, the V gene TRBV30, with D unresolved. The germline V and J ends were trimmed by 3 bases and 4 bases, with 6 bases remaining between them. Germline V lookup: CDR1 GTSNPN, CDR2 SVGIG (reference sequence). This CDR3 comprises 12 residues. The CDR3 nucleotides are TGTGCCTGGAGCCCCAGTAATGAAAAACTGTTTTTT. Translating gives CAWSPSNEKLFF.